This T cell receptor beta chain was sequenced for a study of blood T cell repertoires in COVID-19. Profiling relied on immunoSEQ multiplex PCR, and the TCRdb table lists in-frame clones only, not all of them. Here the sample spans roughly 380,000 clones, around 84% being singletons. CDR1 SEHNR and CDR2 FQNEAQ come from the germline V gene (reference sequence). CDR3 length: 16 residues. V lost 5 bases, J lost 6 bases, and 16 bases stayed unmatched. The clonotype originates from a woman between 18 and 30 years old with acute or convalescent COVID-19. Material for sequencing was peripheral blood. The chain employs TRBV7-9 and TRBJ2-7; 7 nucleotides match TRBD2. CDR3 loop: CASSRVSPGRESEQYF. Here the CDR3 DNA reads TGTGCCAGCAGCAGGGTCTCTCCGGGGAGGGAATCCGAGCAGTACTTC. Using reference TRBV7-9 and TRBJ2-7 for the parts outside the CDR3, the full variable domain is DTGVSQNPRHKITKRGQNVTFRCDPISEHNRLYWYRQTLGQGPEFLTYFQNEAQLEKSRLLSDRFSAERPKGSFSTLEIQRTEQGDSAMYLCASSRVSPGRESEQYFGPGTRLTVT.